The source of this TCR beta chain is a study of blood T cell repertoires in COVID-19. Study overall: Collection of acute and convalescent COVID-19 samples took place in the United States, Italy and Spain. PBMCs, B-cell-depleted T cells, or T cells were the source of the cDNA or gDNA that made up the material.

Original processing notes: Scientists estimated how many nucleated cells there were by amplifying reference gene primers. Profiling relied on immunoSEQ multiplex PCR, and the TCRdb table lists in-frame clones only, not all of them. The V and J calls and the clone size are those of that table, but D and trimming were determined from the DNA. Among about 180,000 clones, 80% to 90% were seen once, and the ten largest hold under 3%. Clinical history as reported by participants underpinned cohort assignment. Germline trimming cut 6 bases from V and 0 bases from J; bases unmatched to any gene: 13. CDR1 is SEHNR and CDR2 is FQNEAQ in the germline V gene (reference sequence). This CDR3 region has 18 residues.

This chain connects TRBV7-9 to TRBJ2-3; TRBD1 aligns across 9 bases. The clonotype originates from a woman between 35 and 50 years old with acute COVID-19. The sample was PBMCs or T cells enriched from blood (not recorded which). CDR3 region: CASSPDRGINPSTDTQYF. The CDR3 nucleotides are TGTGCCAGCAGTCCAGACAGGGGGATAAATCCTAGCACAGATACGCAGTATTTT.